This T cell receptor (beta chain) was found in a study of T-cell reconstitution after alpha-beta-depleted transplantation in children. General observations from the study: Approximately two months post-transplant, alpha-beta T cells reportedly originated from several hundred expanded graft clones.

Unique molecular identifiers were used in preparing the TCRbeta library. TCRdb independently ran MiXCR on the PCR reads; one entry per CDR3 protein. The repertoire holds 30,000 to 40,000 distinct CDR3 sequences, around 7% seen once, with 27% in the top ten. This clonotype showed up many times. The antigen remains unidentified. V lost 3 bases, J lost 1 base, and 5 bases stayed unmatched. Germline CDR1 is KGHSH and CDR2 is LQKENI. The CDR3 runs 16 residues. The sequence was obtained from a child younger than two who had a stem cell transplant for acute myeloid leukemia, so the T cells may come from the graft donor. This sample comprised peripheral blood, obtained 60 days after TCRalphabeta/CD19-depleted stem cell transplant. This sequence joins TRBV18 and TRBJ2-5, with 10 bases matching TRBD1. CDR3 sequence (DNA): TGTGCCAGCTCACCGAGACAGGGGGCTGTCCAAGAGACCCAGTACTTC. Its protein product is CASSPRQGAVQETQYF. The full variable domain, with the rest looked up from reference TRBV18 and TRBJ2-5, is NAGVMQNPRHLVRRRGQEARLRCSPMKGHSHVYWYRQLPEEGLKFMVYLQKENIIDESGMPKERFSAEFPKEGPSILRIQQVVRGDSAAYFCASSPRQGAVQETQYFGPGTRLLVL.